This is a list of T cell receptor beta chains from one sample in a study of vaccination effects on CD4 cells after COVID-19. Generated by immunoSEQ multiplex PCR, the TCRdb table keeps only in-frame clones and is missing some. The repertoire has about 73,000 clones, around 78% of them found once; the top ten carry roughly 10%. These TCRs' antigens remain unknown. The sequencing used CD4+ T cells from PBMCs cultured with SARS-CoV-2 spike peptides, collected before COVID-19 vaccination. These receptors were obtained from a human donor who received a COVID-19 vaccine. Both conserved end residues are part of each CDR3. Each record gives: D gene, clone size, J gene, V gene, CDR3 DNA, CDR3 protein. The D gene is left open where the match is weak. A row's size may be missing; if present it is once, few, many or a size class.

>-|-|TRBJ2-1|TRBV29-1
TGCAGCGTTGAGGGGTTTTGGGGGGATAATGAGCAGTTCTTC
CSVEGFWGDNEQFF
>-|-|TRBJ1-2|TRBV1
TGCACCAGCAGCGTGCACAGGATCTATGGCTACACCTTC
CTSSVHRIYGYTF
>-|-|TRBJ2-1|TRBV2
TGTGCCAGCAGAATTACCGGGACTTACAATGAGCAGTTCTTC
CASRITGTYNEQFF
>-|-|TRBJ1-6|TRBV18
TGTGCCAGCTCACCTTGGCAGGGTGGAAGTGGAGGGTCACCCCTCCACTTT
CASSPWQGGSGGSPLHF
>-|-|TRBJ1-4|TRBV9
TGTGCCAGCAGCGTAGGAGGGACTGAGAATGAAAAACTGTTTTTT
CASSVGGTENEKLFF
>TRBD1|few|TRBJ2-3|TRBV9
TGTGCCAGCAGCGCGGACAGGGGCACAGATACGCAGTATTTT
CASSADRGTDTQYF
>-|-|TRBJ1-6|TRBV6-5
TGTGCCAGCAGGCATGACGGCTCCTATAATTCACCCCTCCACTTT
CASRHDGSYNSPLHF
>-|-|TRBJ1-5|TRBV6-5
TGTGCCAGCAGGAGATCCGAGACTCAGCCCCAGCATTTT
CASRRSETQPQHF
>TRBD1|-|TRBJ1-5|TRBV27
TGTGCCAGCAGCTCCGGACAGGGGGCGAGAGGGCATCAGCCCCAGCATTTT
CASSSGQGARGHQPQHF
>TRBD1|-|TRBJ1-1|TRBV5-1
TGCGCCAGCAGCCAGACAGGGGGCGGCACTGAAGCTTTCTTT
CASSQTGGGTEAFF
>-|-|TRBJ1-4|TRBV15
TGTGCCACCAGCAGAAGGGGCCAAGGAGGGGTTGAAAAACTGTTTTTT
CATSRRGQGGVEKLFF
>TRBD1|-|TRBJ1-2|TRBV28
TGTGCCAGCACCCTAGGGGGCAGCGGCTATGGCTACACCTTC
CASTLGGSGYGYTF
>-|-|TRBJ1-6|TRBV7-3
TGTGCCAGCAGCTTAACATCAGGGTCTAATTCACCCCTCCACTTT
CASSLTSGSNSPLHF
>-|-|TRBJ1-2|TRBV18
TGTGCCAGCTCACCCGTCGAGGGGTGGGGTGGCTACACCTTC
CASSPVEGWGGYTF
>-|-|TRBJ2-1|TRBV5-8
TGTGCCAGCAGCGCCGTGGTAACCTACAATGAGCAGTTCTTC
CASSAVVTYNEQFF
>-|-|TRBJ2-1|TRBV3-1/TRBV3-2
TGTGCCAGCAGCCAAGGGCAAAGCTATGAGCAGTTCTTC
CASSQGQSYEQFF
>-|-|TRBJ2-2|TRBV5-1
TGCGCCAGCAGCGGTCGGACAGTCACCGGGGAGCTGTTTTTT
CASSGRTVTGELFF
>TRBD2|-|TRBJ2-5|TRBV5-5
TGTGCCAGCAGCCAAGGACTAGCCAACCAAGAGACCCAGTACTTC
CASSQGLANQETQYF
>-|-|TRBJ2-1|TRBV18
TGTGCCAGCTCACCTCGGACGGATTCCTACAATGAGCAGTTCTTC
CASSPRTDSYNEQFF
>-|-|TRBJ2-1|TRBV7-3
TGTGCCAGCAGCTTAGCGGGGAACAATGAGCAGTTCTTC
CASSLAGNNEQFF
>-|-|TRBJ2-6|TRBV5-5
TGTGCCAGCAGCTTGGCCCCAGGCGCTAACTCTGGGGCCAACGTCCTGACTTTC
CASSLAPGANSGANVLTF
>TRBD2|-|TRBJ2-3|TRBV27
TGTGCCAGCAGCTGGACTAGCGGGGGCACAGATACGCAGTATTTT
CASSWTSGGTDTQYF
>-|-|TRBJ2-1|TRBV18
TGTGCCAGCTCACCACTAAATGGGCACGATGAGCAGTTCTTC
CASSPLNGHDEQFF
>-|-|TRBJ1-3|TRBV7-2
TGTGCCAGCAGCCAACAGGTCTCTGGAAACACCATATATTTT
CASSQQVSGNTIYF
>-|-|TRBJ2-3|TRBV6-5
TGTGCCAGCGAGCTTAGACAGGGCACAGATACGCAGTATTTT
CASELRQGTDTQYF
>TRBD2|-|TRBJ2-5|TRBV5-1
TGCGCCAGCAGCCGGGGGGTTCGGGAGACCCAGTACTTC
CASSRGVRETQYF
>-|-|TRBJ1-1|TRBV18
TGTGCCAGCTCACCCACCCAGACAGTCGCCGTGAACACTGAAGCTTTCTTT
CASSPTQTVAVNTEAFF
>-|-|TRBJ2-3|TRBV4-3
TGCGCCAGCAGCCAAGTTTCGGACGGCCACACAGATACGCAGTATTTT
CASSQVSDGHTDTQYF
>TRBD1|-|TRBJ2-5|TRBV7-9
TGTGCCAGCAGCTTGACAGGGGTGGAGACCCAGTACTTC
CASSLTGVETQYF
>TRBD1|-|TRBJ1-5|TRBV19
TGTGCCAGTAGTATAGGGGACAGTCTCAATCAGCCCCAGCATTTT
CASSIGDSLNQPQHF
>-|-|TRBJ2-5|TRBV30
TGTGCCTGGAGTTATCTCCAAGAGACCCAGTACTTC
CAWSYLQETQYF
>TRBD2|-|TRBJ2-3|TRBV5-1
TGCGCCAGCAGGGGACTAGCGGGGGGCACAGATACGCAGTATTTT
CASRGLAGGTDTQYF
>-|-|TRBJ1-4|TRBV7-2
TGTGCCAGCAGCTTTACTATCGACGGGAAGATAGGGGAAAAACTGTTTTTT
CASSFTIDGKIGEKLFF
>-|-|TRBJ2-2|TRBV2
TGTGCCAGCAGTGTGGGGGGGACAAACACCGGGGAGCTGTTTTTT
CASSVGGTNTGELFF
>TRBD2|-|TRBJ2-3|TRBV14
TGTGCCAGCAGCACGACGAACCAGCTAGCGGGCCGCACAGATACGCAGTATTTT
CASSTTNQLAGRTDTQYF
>TRBD2|-|TRBJ2-1|TRBV7-3
TGTGCCAGCAGCGTATCCTCGGGGGGGTACAATGAGCAGTTCTTC
CASSVSSGGYNEQFF